The subject of this entry is one T cell receptor beta chain. In the source study's methods: Amplification with reference gene primers provided the estimates of nucleated cell counts. Sequenced by immunoSEQ multiplex PCR; TCRdb stores in-frame clones only, minus some. That table gives V, J and clone size, and the DNA gave D and trimming. This sample has 150,000 or so clones; 75% to 90% occur once, and the top ten carry 13%. The data were taken from a study of blood T cell repertoires in COVID-19. Turning to the study itself: The United States, Italy and Spain provided the acute and convalescent COVID-19 samples. T cells, B-cell-depleted T cells, or PBMCs provided the cDNA or gDNA that served as material.

Seattle enrolled patients during active infection and tracked them longitudinally. Germline V gene lookup returns CDR1 SGHTA and CDR2 FQGNSA. Trimming removed 6 bases at V and 5 bases at J, with 19 bases between. The CDR3 is 15 residues long. The rearrangement uses TRBV7-2 and TRBJ2-5; a possible D gene is TRBD1 (7 bases). The receptor comes from a man between 18 and 29 years old with COVID-19, enrolled during active disease. The sample consisted of peripheral blood. Here the CDR3 reads CASSRAGQRLETQYF. In nucleotides, the CDR3 is TGTGCCAGCAGTCGCGCGGGACAGAGGTTGGAGACCCAGTACTTC.